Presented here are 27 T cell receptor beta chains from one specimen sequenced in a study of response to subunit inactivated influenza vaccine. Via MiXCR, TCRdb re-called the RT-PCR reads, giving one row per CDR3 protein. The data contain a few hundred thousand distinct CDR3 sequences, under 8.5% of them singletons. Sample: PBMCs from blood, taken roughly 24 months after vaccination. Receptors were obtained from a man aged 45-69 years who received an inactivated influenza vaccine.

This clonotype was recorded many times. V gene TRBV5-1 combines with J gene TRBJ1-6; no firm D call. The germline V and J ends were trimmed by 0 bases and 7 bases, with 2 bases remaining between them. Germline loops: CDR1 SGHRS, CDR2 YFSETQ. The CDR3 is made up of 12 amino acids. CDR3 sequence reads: CASSLGNSPLHF. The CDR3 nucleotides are TGCGCCAGCAGCTTGGGGAATTCACCCCTCCACTTT.

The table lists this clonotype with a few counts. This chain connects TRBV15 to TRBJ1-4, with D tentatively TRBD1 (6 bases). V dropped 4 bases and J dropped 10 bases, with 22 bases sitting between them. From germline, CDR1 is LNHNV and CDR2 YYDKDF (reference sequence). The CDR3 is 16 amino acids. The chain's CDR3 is CATSTAQGSERGKLFF. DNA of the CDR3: TGTGCCACCAGCACCGCACAGGGATCCGAACGGGGAAAACTGTTTTTT.

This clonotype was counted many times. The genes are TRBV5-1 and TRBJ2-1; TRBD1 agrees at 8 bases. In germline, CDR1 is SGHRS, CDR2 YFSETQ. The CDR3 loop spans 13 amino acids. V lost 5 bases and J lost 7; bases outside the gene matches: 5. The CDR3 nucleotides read TGCGCCAGCAGTCAGGGGGCGGGGAATGAGCAGTTCTTC. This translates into CASSQGAGNEQFF. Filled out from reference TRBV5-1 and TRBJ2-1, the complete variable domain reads KAGVTQTPRYLIKTRGQQVTLSCSPISGHRSVSWYQQTPGQGLQFLFEYFSETQRNKGNFPGRFSGRQFSNSRSEMNVSTLELGDSALYLCASSQGAGNEQFFGPGTRLTVL.

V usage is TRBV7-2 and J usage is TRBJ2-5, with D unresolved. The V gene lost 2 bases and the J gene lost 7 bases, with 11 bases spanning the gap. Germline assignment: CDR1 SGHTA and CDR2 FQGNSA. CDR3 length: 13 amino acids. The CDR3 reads CASSLTLLGTQYF. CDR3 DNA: TGTGCCAGCAGCTTAACCCTTTTGGGGACCCAGTACTTC. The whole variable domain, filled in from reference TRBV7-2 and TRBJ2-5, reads GAGVSQSPSNKVTEKGKDVELRCDPISGHTALYWYRQSLGQGLEFLIYFQGNSAPDKSGLPSDRFSAERTGGSVSTLTIQRTQQEDSAVYLCASSLTLLGTQYFGPGTRLLVL.

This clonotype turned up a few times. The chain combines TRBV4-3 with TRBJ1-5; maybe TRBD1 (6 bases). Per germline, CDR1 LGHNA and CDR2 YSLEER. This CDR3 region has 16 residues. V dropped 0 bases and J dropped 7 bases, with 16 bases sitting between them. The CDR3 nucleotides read TGCGCCAGCAGCCAAGATCTCGCCAGGGGAGGACAGCCCCAGCATTTT. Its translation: CASSQDLARGGQPQHF.

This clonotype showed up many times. CDR3 in amino acids: CASSRIGVRSYNEQFF. The CDR3, as DNA: TGTGCCAGCAGCCGAATTGGGGTTCGCTCCTACAATGAGCAGTTCTTC. The chain employs TRBV7-9 and TRBJ2-1; D gene uncertain. CDR1 SEHNR and CDR2 FQNEAQ come from the germline V gene (reference sequence). The CDR3 has 16 amino acids. Trimming removed 5 bases at V and 0 bases at J, with 14 bases between.

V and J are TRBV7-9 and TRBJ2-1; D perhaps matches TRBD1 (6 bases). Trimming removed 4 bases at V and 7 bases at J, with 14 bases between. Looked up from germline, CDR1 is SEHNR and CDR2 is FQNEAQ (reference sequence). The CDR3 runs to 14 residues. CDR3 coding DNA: TGTGCCAGCAGCTCTCCCAGGGGTATTAATGAGCAGTTCTTC. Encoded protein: CASSSPRGINEQFF.

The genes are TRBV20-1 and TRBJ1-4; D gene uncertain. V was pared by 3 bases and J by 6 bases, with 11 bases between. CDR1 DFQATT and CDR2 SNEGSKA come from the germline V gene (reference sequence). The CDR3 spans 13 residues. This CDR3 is CSASRQNYEKLFF. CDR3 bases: TGCAGTGCTAGCCGGCAGAATTATGAAAAACTGTTTTTT.

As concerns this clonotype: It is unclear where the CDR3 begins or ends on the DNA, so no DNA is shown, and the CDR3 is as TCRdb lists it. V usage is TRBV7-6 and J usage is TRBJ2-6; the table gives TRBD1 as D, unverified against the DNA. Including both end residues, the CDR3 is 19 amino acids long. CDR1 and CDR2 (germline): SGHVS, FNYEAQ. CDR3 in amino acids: CASSLLPGQAPLWANVLTF.

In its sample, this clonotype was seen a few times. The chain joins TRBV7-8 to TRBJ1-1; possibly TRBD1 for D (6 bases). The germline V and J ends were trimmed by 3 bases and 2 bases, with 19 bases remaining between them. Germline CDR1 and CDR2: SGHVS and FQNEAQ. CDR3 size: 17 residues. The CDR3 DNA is TGTGCCAGCAGCTTGGAGGGCGGACAGCCGGTAAACACTGAAGCTTTCTTT. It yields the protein CASSLEGGQPVNTEAFF. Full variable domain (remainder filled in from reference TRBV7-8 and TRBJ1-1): GAGVSQSPRYKVAKRGQDVALRCDPISGHVSLFWYQQALGQGPEFLTYFQNEAQLDKSGLPSDRFFAERPEGSVSTLKIQRTQQEDSAVYLCASSLEGGQPVNTEAFFGQGTRLTVV.

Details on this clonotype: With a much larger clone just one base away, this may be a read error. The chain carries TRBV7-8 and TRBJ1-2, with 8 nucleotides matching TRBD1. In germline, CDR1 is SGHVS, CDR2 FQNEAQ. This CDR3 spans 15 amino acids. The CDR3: CASSLGTGLSYGCTF. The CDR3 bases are TGTGCCAGCAGCTTAGGGACAGGGTTAAGCTATGGCTGCACCTTC.

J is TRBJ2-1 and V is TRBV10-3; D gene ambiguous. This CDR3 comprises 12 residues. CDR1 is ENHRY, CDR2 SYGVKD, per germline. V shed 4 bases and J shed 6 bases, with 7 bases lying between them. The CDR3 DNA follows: TGTGCCATCAGTGGAACTCGCAATGAGCAGTTCTTC. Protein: CAISGTRNEQFF.

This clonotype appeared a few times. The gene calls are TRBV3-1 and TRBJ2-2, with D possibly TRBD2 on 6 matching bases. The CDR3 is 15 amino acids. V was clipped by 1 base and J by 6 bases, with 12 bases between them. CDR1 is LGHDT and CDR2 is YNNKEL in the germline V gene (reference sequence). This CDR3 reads CASSQVNSGAGELFF. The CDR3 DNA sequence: TGTGCCAGCAGCCAAGTGAATAGCGGCGCCGGGGAGCTGTTTTTT.

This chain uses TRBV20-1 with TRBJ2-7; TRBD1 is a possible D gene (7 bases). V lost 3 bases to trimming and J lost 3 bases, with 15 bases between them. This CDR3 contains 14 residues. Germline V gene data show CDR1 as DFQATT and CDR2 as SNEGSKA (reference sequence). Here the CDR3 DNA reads TGCAGTGCTAGGAAAAACAGGGGAGGCTACGAGCAGTACTTC. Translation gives CSARKNRGGYEQYF.

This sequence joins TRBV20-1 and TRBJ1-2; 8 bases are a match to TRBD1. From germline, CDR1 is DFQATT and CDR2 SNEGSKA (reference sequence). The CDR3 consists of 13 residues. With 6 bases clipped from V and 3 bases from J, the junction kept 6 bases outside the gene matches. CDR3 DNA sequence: TGCAGTGCCTGGACAGGGAAGGACTATGGCTACACCTTC. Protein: CSAWTGKDYGYTF.

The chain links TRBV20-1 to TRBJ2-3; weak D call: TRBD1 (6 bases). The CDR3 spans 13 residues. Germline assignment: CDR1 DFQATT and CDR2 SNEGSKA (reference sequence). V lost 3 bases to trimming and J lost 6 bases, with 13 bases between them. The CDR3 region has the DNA TGCAGTGCTAGGCGGACAGTGCAGGATACGCAGTATTTT. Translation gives CSARRTVQDTQYF.

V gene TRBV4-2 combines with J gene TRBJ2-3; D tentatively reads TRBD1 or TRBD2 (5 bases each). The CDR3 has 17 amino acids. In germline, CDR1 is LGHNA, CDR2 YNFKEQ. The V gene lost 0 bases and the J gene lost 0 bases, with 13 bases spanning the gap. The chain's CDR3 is CASSQDPGWGSTDTQYF. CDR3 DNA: TGTGCCAGCAGCCAAGATCCGGGGTGGGGGAGCACAGATACGCAGTATTTT.

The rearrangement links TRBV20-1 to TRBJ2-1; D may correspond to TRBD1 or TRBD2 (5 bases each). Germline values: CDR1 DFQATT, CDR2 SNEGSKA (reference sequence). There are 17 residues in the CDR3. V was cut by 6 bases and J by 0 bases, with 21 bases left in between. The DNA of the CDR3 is TGCAGTGCGAGGGGCTGGGTGGGGCCCTACTCCTACAATGAGCAGTTCTTC. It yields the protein CSARGWVGPYSYNEQFF.

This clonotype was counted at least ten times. CDR3 region: CASSPGPGAGELFF. As DNA, the CDR3 is TGTGCCAGCAGCCCCGGACCGGGGGCCGGGGAGCTGTTTTTT. This chain connects TRBV4-2 to TRBJ2-2; weak D call: TRBD2 (6 bases). The CDR3 length is 14 residues. The V gene lost 4 bases and the J gene lost 6 bases, with 12 bases spanning the gap. Looked up from germline, CDR1 is LGHNA and CDR2 is YNFKEQ.

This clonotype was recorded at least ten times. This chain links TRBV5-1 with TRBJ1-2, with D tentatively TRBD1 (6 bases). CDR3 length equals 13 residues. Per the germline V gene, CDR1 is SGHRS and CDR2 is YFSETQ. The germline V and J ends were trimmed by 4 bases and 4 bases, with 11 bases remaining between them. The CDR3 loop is CASSLTGFYGYTF. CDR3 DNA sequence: TGCGCCAGCAGCCTAACAGGGTTCTATGGCTACACCTTC.

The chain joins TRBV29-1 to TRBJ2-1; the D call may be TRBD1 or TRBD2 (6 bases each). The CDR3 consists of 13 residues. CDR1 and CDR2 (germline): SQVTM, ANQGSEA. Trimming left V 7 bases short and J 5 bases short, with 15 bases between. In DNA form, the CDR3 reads TGCAGCGGGACGGGGGCTGTCAACAATGAGCAGTTCTTC. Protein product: CSGTGAVNNEQFF.

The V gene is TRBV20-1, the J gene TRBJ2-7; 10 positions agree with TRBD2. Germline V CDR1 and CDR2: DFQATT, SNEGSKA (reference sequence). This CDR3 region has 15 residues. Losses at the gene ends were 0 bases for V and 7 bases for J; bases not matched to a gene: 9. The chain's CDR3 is CSARDFGSGGLEQYF. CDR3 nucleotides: TGCAGTGCTAGAGATTTTGGTAGCGGGGGGCTTGAGCAGTACTTC.

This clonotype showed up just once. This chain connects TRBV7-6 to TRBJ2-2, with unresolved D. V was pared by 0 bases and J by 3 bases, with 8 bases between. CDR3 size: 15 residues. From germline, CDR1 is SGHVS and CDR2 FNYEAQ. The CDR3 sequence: CASSLAEVDTGELFF. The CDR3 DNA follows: TGTGCCAGCAGCTTAGCAGAGGTGGACACCGGGGAGCTGTTTTTT.

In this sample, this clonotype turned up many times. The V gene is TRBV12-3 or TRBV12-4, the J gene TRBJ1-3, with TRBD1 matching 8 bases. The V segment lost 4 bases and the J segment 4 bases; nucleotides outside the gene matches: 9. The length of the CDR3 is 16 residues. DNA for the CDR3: TGTGCCAGCAGTTCCCAGGACAGGGTGACCGGAAACACCATATATTTT. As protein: CASSSQDRVTGNTIYF.

The CDR3 nucleotides are TGTGCCAGCAGGGGTGCCGGGAACGAGCAGTACTTC. It encodes CASRGAGNEQYF. The V call is TRBV6-5, the J call TRBJ2-7, with D possibly matching TRBD2 (5 bases). The germline CDR1 and CDR2 sequences are MNHEY and SVGAGI. Trimming took off 6 bases at V and 5 bases at J, with 11 bases between the two ends. The CDR3 consists of 12 residues.

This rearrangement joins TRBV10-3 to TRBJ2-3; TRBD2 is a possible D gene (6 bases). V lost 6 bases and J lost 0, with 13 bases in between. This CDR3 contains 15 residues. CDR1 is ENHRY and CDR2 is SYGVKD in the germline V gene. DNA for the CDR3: TGTGCCATCAGGGGGACTGGCCCTAGCACAGATACGCAGTATTTT. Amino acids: CAIRGTGPSTDTQYF.

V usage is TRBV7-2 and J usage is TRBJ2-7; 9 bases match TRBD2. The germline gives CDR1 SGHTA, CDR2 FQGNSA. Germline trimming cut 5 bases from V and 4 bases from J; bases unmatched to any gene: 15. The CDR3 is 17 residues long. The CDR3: CASSPRRGGGGRYEQYF. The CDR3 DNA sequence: TGTGCCAGCAGCCCCCGGCGGGGGGGTGGCGGGAGGTACGAGCAGTACTTC.